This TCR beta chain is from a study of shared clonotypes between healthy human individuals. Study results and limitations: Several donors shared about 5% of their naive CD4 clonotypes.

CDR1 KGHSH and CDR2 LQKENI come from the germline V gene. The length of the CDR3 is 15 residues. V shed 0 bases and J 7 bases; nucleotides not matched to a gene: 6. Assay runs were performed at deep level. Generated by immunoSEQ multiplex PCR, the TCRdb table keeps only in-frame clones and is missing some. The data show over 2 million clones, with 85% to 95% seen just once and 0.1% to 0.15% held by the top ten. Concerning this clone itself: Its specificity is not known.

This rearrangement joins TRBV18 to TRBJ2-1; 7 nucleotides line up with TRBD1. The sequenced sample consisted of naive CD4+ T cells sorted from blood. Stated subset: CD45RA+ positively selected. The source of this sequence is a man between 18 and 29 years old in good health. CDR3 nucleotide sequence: TGTGCCAGCTCACCACCGAGGGGGCGAGATAATGAGCAGTTCTTC. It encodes CASSPPRGRDNEQFF.